Here is one TCR beta chain with its context. This record belongs to a study of control samples from healthy donors and cancer patients. Produced via immunoSEQ multiplex PCR; TCRdb's table is partial and in-frame only. This table holds about 180,000 clones, 90% to 95% found once. The length of the CDR3 is 13 residues. Germline CDR1 SGHNT, CDR2 YENEEA. The V end was cut by 5 bases, the J end by 4 bases, with 11 bases between. This chain uses TRBV11-3 with TRBJ1-1, with D possibly matching TRBD1 (5 bases). The receptor comes from a young woman in good health. The sample was blood. The CDR3 loop reads CASSPGRATEAFF. CDR3 DNA sequence: TGTGCCAGCAGCCCAGGGAGGGCCACTGAAGCTTTCTTT.